A single sample is the source of the 21 T cell receptor beta chains below, sequenced in a study of identical twins. Each CDR3 protein gets one entry after TCRdb re-called the 5' RACE reads with MiXCR. The repertoire holds 1.5 million to 2 million distinct CDR3 sequences, with under 35% as singletons. Source material: cord blood. The receptors were gathered from a newborn girl in good health.

The chain has TRBV2 and TRBJ2-4; 10 bases are shared with TRBD1. TRBJ2-7 explains the end of the DNA better; the J call may be wrong. CDR1 is SNHLY, CDR2 FYNNEI, per germline. The CDR3 sequence is 13 residues long. The CDR3 spells CARSGQGSYEQYF. CDR3 sequence (DNA): TGTGCCAGATCGGGACAGGGGTCCTACGAGCAGTACTTC.

Only a few counts were recorded for this clonotype. The V and J genes are TRBV4-1 and TRBJ2-4; D unclear. Deletions cut 0 bases from V and 0 bases from J, with 12 bases between. Germline V gene data show CDR1 as MGHRA and CDR2 as YSYEKL. This CDR3 comprises 17 residues. Here the CDR3 DNA reads TGCGCCAGCAGCCAAGATCGGACCGTTCTAGCCAAAAACATTCAGTACTTC. Its translation is CASSQDRTVLAKNIQYF.

The V call is TRBV12-3 or TRBV12-4, the J call TRBJ1-5, with D possibly being TRBD1 (6 bases). V was pared by 5 bases and J by 0 bases, with 14 bases between. The CDR3 loop spans 16 amino acids. The CDR3 DNA reads TGTGCCAGCAGTCCCAGGGGACCTTATAGCAATCAGCCCCAGCATTTT. Translating gives CASSPRGPYSNQPQHF.

The rearrangement uses TRBV7-9 and TRBJ1-2; TRBD1 might be the D (5 bases). Germline-derived CDR1 and CDR2 are SEHNR and FQNEAQ (reference sequence). This CDR3 has 13 residues. The germline V and J ends were trimmed by 4 bases and 4 bases, with 10 bases remaining between them. CDR3 sequence: CASSSRDGYGYTF. As DNA, the CDR3 is TGTGCCAGCAGCTCTCGGGACGGCTATGGCTACACCTTC. The full variable domain, its missing parts supplied by reference TRBV7-9 and TRBJ1-2, is DTGVSQNPRHKITKRGQNVTFRCDPISEHNRLYWYRQTLGQGPEFLTYFQNEAQLEKSRLLSDRFSAERPKGSFSTLEIQRTEQGDSAMYLCASSSRDGYGYTFGSGTRLTVV.

The CDR3, as DNA: TGTGCCAGCAGCCCACTACCGGACAGGTTCGCCGAGCAGTACTTC. It translates to CASSPLPDRFAEQYF. V usage is TRBV12-3 or TRBV12-4 and J usage is TRBJ2-7, with 7 bases that match TRBD1. The ends lost 6 bases at V and 6 bases at J; junction bases unmatched: 14. The CDR3 loop spans 15 amino acids.

The rearrangement links TRBV5-1 to TRBJ1-6, with 10 nucleotides matching TRBD1. The ends lost 1 base at V and 2 bases at J; junction bases unmatched: 6. CDR1 and CDR2 from the germline V gene are SGHRS and YFSETQ. The CDR3 extends over 18 amino acids. The DNA for the CDR3 is TGCGCCAGCAGCTTGTCGGGACAGGGGTTAGCCTATAATTCACCCCTCCACTTT. Its translation is CASSLSGQGLAYNSPLHF.

This chain joins TRBV20-1 and TRBJ2-5; 10 nucleotides align to TRBD2. The DNA end favors TRBJ2-4, so the J call may be wrong. The CDR3 is 13 amino acids. CDR1 and CDR2 from the germline V gene are DFQATT and SNEGSKA (reference sequence). CDR3 nucleotides: TGCAGTGCTAGAACTAGCGGGACGGACATTCAGTACTTC. Protein product: CSARTSGTDIQYF.

J is TRBJ2-4 and V is TRBV15; the D gene is possibly TRBD2 (6 bases). The V end was cut by 2 bases, the J end by 1 base, with 12 bases between. Germline loops: CDR1 LNHNV, CDR2 YYDKDF (reference sequence). The CDR3 contains 16 residues. The DNA for the CDR3 is TGTGCCACCAGCAGACCCTCCCGGGGGGCCAAAAACATTCAGTACTTC. Its protein product is CATSRPSRGAKNIQYF.

The gene calls are TRBV28 and TRBJ2-5; D is possibly TRBD1 (6 bases). Looked up from germline, CDR1 is MDHEN and CDR2 is SYDVKM. The CDR3 consists of 15 residues. The V and J ends lost 5 bases and 2 bases respectively, with 15 bases between them. The CDR3: CASSPGQIAQETQYF. The CDR3, as DNA: TGTGCCAGCAGTCCCGGACAGATAGCGCAAGAGACCCAGTACTTC.

Ten or more counts support this clonotype. This chain joins TRBV4-2 and TRBJ1-2, with D perhaps TRBD1 (5 bases). Trimming stripped 1 base from V and 0 bases from J, with 9 bases between. Looked up from germline, CDR1 is LGHNA and CDR2 is YNFKEQ. The CDR3 totals 15 residues. The CDR3 here is CASSQGGHANYGYTF. As DNA, the CDR3 is TGTGCCAGCAGCCAAGGAGGACACGCTAACTATGGCTACACCTTC.

This clonotype has just a few counts. The chain combines TRBV6-6 with TRBJ2-1; 7 positions match TRBD2. Germline V CDR1 and CDR2: MNHNY, SVGAGI (reference sequence). V was pared by 0 bases and J by 3 bases, with 5 bases of the junction left unmatched. The CDR3 length is 16 residues. CDR3 nucleotides: TGTGCCAGCAGTTACTCGGCGGGAGACTACTACAATGAGCAGTTCTTC. Its translation is CASSYSAGDYYNEQFF.

A few counts support this clonotype. This chain's CDR3 is CASSLRPRGAQETQYF. The CDR3 DNA sequence: TGTGCCAGCAGCTTAAGACCTCGGGGGGCGCAGGAGACCCAGTACTTC. The gene calls are TRBV7-6 and TRBJ2-5; a weak D match, TRBD2 (7 bases). Trimming removed 2 bases from V and 5 bases from J, with 18 bases in between. Germline assignment: CDR1 SGHVS and CDR2 FNYEAQ. The CDR3 has 16 amino acids.

This rearrangement joins TRBV11-2 to TRBJ2-1; 8 bases are shared with TRBD1. J lost 7 bases, V lost 4 bases, and 9 bases had no gene match. This CDR3 has 15 amino acids. CDR1 and CDR2 (germline): SGHAT, FQNNGV. This CDR3 reads CASSYGQGFRNEQFF. The CDR3 DNA reads TGTGCCAGCAGCTATGGACAGGGCTTTAGGAATGAGCAGTTCTTC.

This clonotype was counted ten times or more. V is TRBV3-1 and J is TRBJ2-1; D uncertain. The germline gives CDR1 LGHDT, CDR2 YNNKEL (reference sequence). CDR3 length equals 14 residues. Trimming stripped 0 bases from V and 3 bases from J, with 6 bases between. CDR3 protein: CASSQDWNYNEQFF. In nucleotides, the CDR3 is TGTGCCAGCAGCCAAGATTGGAACTACAATGAGCAGTTCTTC.

This clonotype has a handful of counts. The chain joins TRBV5-1 to TRBJ2-3; possibly TRBD2 for D (5 bases). This CDR3 is 12 amino acids long. Trimming stripped 4 bases from V and 11 bases from J, with 14 bases between. Per germline, CDR1 SGHRS and CDR2 YFSETQ. The CDR3 here is CASSPPDLGQYF. In nucleotides, the CDR3 is TGCGCCAGCAGCCCGCCGGACTTGGGGCAGTATTTT.

V gene TRBV6-6 combines with J gene TRBJ2-3; 8 bases map to TRBD1. J gave up 0 bases and V 7 bases, and 9 bases lay outside the gene matches. This CDR3 region has 16 residues. The germline CDR1 and CDR2 sequences are MNHNY and SVGAGI (reference sequence). CDR3 nucleotides: TGTGCCAGCACCCCCGGCAGGGGGCTTAGCACAGATACGCAGTATTTT. Amino acids: CASTPGRGLSTDTQYF.

The V and J genes are TRBV5-1 and TRBJ2-4; no definite D call. The DNA end favors TRBJ2-5, so the J call may be wrong. The CDR3 has 15 residues. Germline V gene lookup returns CDR1 SGHRS and CDR2 YFSETQ. The CDR3 nucleotides are TGCGCCAGCAGCTTGAGCCCTACCTCGTGGGAGACCCAGTACTTC. This sequence encodes CASSLSPTSWETQYF.

This clonotype was seen at least ten times. The chain uses TRBV4-2 and TRBJ1-2, with D possibly TRBD1 on 6 matching bases. CDR1 and CDR2 from the germline V gene are LGHNA and YNFKEQ. V lost 2 bases and J lost 4, with 11 bases in between. This CDR3 contains 14 residues. In DNA form, the CDR3 reads TGTGCCAGCAGCCAATCGCAGGGGCCCTATGGCTACACCTTC. Translation: CASSQSQGPYGYTF.

The chain has TRBV20-1 and TRBJ2-5; 10 bases line up with TRBD2. Germline V gene sequence: CDR1 DFQATT, CDR2 SNEGSKA (reference sequence). The V and J ends lost 3 bases and 1 base, in that order; junction bases with no gene match: 8. The CDR3 loop spans 16 amino acids. CDR3 DNA sequence: TGCAGTGCTAGGTTATTCGCTAGCGGGAGCCAAGAGACCCAGTACTTC. Translating it yields CSARLFASGSQETQYF.

This clonotype was seen only a few times. The chain carries TRBV28 and TRBJ1-5; 11 bases are a match to TRBD1. Germline V gene sequence: CDR1 MDHEN, CDR2 SYDVKM. The CDR3 consists of 15 residues. Germline trimming cut 4 bases from V and 6 bases from J; bases unmatched to any gene: 5. The CDR3 coding sequence is TGTGCCAGCAGTTCGGGGGACAGGGGGATTCAGCCCCAGCATTTT. This translates into CASSSGDRGIQPQHF.

This clonotype was detected only a few times. The gene calls are TRBV9 and TRBJ2-3; D call uncertain. There are 14 residues in the CDR3. V was clipped by 3 bases and J by 2 bases, with 10 bases between them. Germline V gene sequence: CDR1 SGDLS, CDR2 YYNGEE. In DNA, the CDR3 is TGTGCCAGCAGCGCATTCGGACCCACAGATACGCAGTATTTT. The encoded protein is CASSAFGPTDTQYF. Full variable domain (missing parts from reference TRBV9 and TRBJ2-3): DSGVTQTPKHLITATGQRVTLRCSPRSGDLSVYWYQQSLDQGLQFLIQYYNGEERAKGNILERFSAQQFPDLHSELNLSSLELGDSALYFCASSAFGPTDTQYFGPGTRLTVL.